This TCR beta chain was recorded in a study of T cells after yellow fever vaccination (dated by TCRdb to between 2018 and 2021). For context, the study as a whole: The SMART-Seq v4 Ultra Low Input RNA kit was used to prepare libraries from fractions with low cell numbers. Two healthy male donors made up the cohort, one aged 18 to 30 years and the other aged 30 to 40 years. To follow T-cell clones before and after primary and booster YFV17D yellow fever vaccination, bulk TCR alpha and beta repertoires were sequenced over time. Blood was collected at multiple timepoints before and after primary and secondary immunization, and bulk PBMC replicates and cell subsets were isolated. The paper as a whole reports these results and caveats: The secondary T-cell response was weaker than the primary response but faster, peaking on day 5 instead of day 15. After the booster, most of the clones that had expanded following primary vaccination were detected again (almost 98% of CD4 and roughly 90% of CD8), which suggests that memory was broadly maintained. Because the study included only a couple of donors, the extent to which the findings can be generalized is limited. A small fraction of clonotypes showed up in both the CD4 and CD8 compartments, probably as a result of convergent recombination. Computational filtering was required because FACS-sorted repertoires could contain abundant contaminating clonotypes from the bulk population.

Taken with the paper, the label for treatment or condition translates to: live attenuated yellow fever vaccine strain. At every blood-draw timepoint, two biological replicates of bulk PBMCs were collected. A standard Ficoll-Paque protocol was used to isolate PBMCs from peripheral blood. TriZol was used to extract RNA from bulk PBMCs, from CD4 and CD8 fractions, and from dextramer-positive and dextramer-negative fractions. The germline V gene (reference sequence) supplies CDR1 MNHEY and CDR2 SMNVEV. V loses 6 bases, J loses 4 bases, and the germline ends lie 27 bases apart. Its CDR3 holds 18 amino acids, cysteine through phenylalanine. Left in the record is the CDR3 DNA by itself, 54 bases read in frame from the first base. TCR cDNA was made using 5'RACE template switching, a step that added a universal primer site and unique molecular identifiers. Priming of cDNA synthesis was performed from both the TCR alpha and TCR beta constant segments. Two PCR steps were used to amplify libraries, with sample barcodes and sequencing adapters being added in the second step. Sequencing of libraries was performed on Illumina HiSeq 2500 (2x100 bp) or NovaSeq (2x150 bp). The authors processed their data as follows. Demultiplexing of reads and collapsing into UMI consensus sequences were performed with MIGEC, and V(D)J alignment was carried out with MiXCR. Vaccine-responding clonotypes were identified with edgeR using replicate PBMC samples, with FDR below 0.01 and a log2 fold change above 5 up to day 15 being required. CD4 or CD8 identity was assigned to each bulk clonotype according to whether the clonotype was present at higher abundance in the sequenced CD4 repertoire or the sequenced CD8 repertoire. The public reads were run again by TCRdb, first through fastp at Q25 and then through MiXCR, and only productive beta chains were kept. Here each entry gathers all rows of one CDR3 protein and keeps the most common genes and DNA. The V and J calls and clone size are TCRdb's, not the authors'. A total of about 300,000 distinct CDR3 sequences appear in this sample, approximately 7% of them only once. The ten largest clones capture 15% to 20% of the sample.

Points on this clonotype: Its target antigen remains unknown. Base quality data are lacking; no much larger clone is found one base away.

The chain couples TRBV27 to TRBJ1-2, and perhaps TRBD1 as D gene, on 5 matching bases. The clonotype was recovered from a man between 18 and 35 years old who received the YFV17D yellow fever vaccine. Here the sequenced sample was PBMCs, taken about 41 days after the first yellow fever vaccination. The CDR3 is CASRRLGGVGGDPYGYTF. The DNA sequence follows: TGTGCCAGCAGACGTTTGGGGGGGGTTGGAGGAGACCCCTATGGCTACACCTTC.